Each of the 29 T cell receptor beta chains below was sequenced from the same sample in a study of Graves' ophthalmopathy and Graves' hyperthyroidism (dated by TCRdb to the late 2010s). This sample was sequenced with an Illumina HiSeq 2000. For repertoire sequencing, TCR beta CDR3 regions were amplified from RNA transcripts. The first round of RT-PCR was done with HTBI primers and the Qiagen OneStep RT-PCR kit, and was followed by a second round of multiplex PCR, then size selection and purification. TCRdb reworked the public reads: Q25 trimming with fastp, MiXCR clone assembly, productive beta chains retained. Each CDR3 protein gets just one entry, which takes the most common genes and DNA from the rows behind it. The sample data list over a million distinct CDR3 sequences, and 35% to 40% of these were observed just once. Roughly 10% of the sample rests with the top ten. The sequencing sample was made of peripheral blood or thyroid tissue (not recorded which). The receptors derive from an adult man with Graves' hyperthyroidism.

This clonotype was counted once. A much larger clone is a single base away; this may be a read error. This chain connects TRBV5-1 to TRBJ2-7, with D possibly matching TRBD2 (5 bases). Germline CDR1 is SGHRS and CDR2 is YFSETQ. This CDR3 has 14 residues. CDR3 residues: CASRESTGSYEQCF. CDR3 in DNA: TGCGCCAGCAGGGAATCCACGGGATCCTACGAGCAGTGCTTC. The full variable domain, its missing parts supplied by reference TRBV5-1 and TRBJ2-7, is KAGVTQTPRYLIKTRGQQVTLSCSPISGHRSVSWYQQTPGQGLQFLFEYFSETQRNKGNFPGRFSGRQFSNSRSEMNVSTLELGDSALYLCASRESTGSYEQCFGPGTRLTVT.

V is TRBV7-9 and J is TRBJ2-7; D possibly corresponds to TRBD1 (6 bases). Trimming removed 1 base from V and 0 bases from J, with 13 bases in between. The CDR3 has 16 residues. Germline CDR1 SEHNR, CDR2 FQNEAQ (reference sequence). CDR3 sequence reads: CASSLGTDSFSYEQYF. Here the CDR3 DNA reads TGTGCCAGCAGCTTAGGGACAGATTCCTTCTCCTACGAGCAGTACTTC.

To note about this clonotype: A much larger clone differs from this one at a single base, so this may be a read error. CDR3 nucleotide sequence: TGTGCCAGCAGTGACCGACGGAACACCGGGGAGCTGTTTTTT. Translating it yields CASSDRRNTGELFF. The chain joins TRBV2 to TRBJ2-2; no clear D. The CDR3 runs 14 residues. The ends were cut back, 3 bases at V and 1 base at J, with 6 bases in the middle. Germline CDR1 is SNHLY and CDR2 is FYNNEI.

In regard to this clonotype: A read error may account for a junction end that differs from germline. The chain uses TRBV4-1 and TRBJ2-7, with D tentatively TRBD2 (7 bases). CDR1 is MGHRA, CDR2 YSYEKL, per germline. This CDR3 region has 20 residues. CDR3 region: CASSQDDPLPAGAPSYEQYF. The CDR3 coding sequence is TGTGCCAGCAGCCAAGATGACCCCCTTCCTGCGGGGGCCCCCTCCTACGAGCAGTACTTC.

Only a few counts were recorded for this clonotype. The V call is TRBV28, the J call TRBJ1-6, with D hard to call. V gave up 5 bases and J gave up 0 bases, with 14 bases separating them. Germline-derived CDR1 and CDR2 are MDHEN and SYDVKM. CDR3 length: 17 residues. The CDR3 protein is CASSPPRLGSYNSPLHF. The CDR3 DNA reads TGTGCCAGCAGTCCGCCTCGTCTCGGCTCCTATAATTCACCCCTCCACTTT.

In this sample, this clonotype turned up many times. The V call is TRBV7-9, the J call TRBJ2-7; D call uncertain. The CDR3 consists of 12 residues. V lost 5 bases, J lost 5 bases, and 10 bases lay in between. In germline, CDR1 is SEHNR, CDR2 FQNEAQ (reference sequence). The CDR3 sequence is CASSLTVHEQYF. For the CDR3, the DNA is TGTGCCAGCAGCCTCACGGTCCACGAGCAGTACTTC.

The chain has TRBV6-2 or TRBV6-3 and TRBJ2-7, with 7 positions matching TRBD1. Germline CDR1 MNHEY, CDR2 SVGEGT. The V gene end was trimmed by 5 bases and the J gene end by 6 bases; junction bases not matched to a gene: 7. The CDR3 has 13 residues. CDR3 sequence reads: CASSLTGFSEQYF. The CDR3 DNA sequence: TGTGCCAGCAGTCTGACAGGGTTCAGCGAGCAGTACTTC.

This clonotype has ten or more counts. The chain employs TRBV20-1 and TRBJ2-7; 9 nucleotides line up with TRBD1. This CDR3 spans 15 amino acids. With 4 bases clipped from V and 1 base from J, the junction kept 8 bases outside the gene matches. Germline loops: CDR1 DFQATT, CDR2 SNEGSKA (reference sequence). The CDR3 region has the DNA TGCAGTGCTACCGGGACAGGGCGTTTATCCTACGAGCAGTACTTC. It codes for CSATGTGRLSYEQYF.

This clonotype was seen at least ten times. The rearrangement links TRBV15 to TRBJ1-5; possibly TRBD1 for D (5 bases). This CDR3 has 16 residues. Germline lookup yields CDR1 LNHNV and CDR2 YYDKDF (reference sequence). V lost 3 bases and J 4 bases, leaving 16 bases between the germline ends. CDR3 DNA sequence: TGTGCCACCAGCAGCTCAGGGTCGGTGAGAAATCAGCCCCAGCATTTT. Its translation: CATSSSGSVRNQPQHF.

The J gene is TRBJ2-7, the V gene TRBV7-8, with TRBD1 matching 10 bases. The CDR3 contains 16 residues. Germline values: CDR1 SGHVS, CDR2 FQNEAQ. The J segment lost 3 bases and the V segment lost 6 bases, leaving 11 bases of the junction unmatched. The CDR3 spells CASSLRDRGYDYEQYF. CDR3 in DNA: TGTGCCAGCAGTTTACGGGACAGGGGTTACGACTACGAGCAGTACTTC. Looking up the rest from reference TRBV7-8 and TRBJ2-7 gives the full variable domain: GAGVSQSPRYKVAKRGQDVALRCDPISGHVSLFWYQQALGQGPEFLTYFQNEAQLDKSGLPSDRFFAERPEGSVSTLKIQRTQQEDSAVYLCASSLRDRGYDYEQYFGPGTRLTVT.

This clonotype was observed at least ten times. This sequence joins TRBV24-1 and TRBJ2-5; TRBD2 is a possible D gene (6 bases). CDR1 is KGHDR and CDR2 is SFDVKD in the germline V gene. CDR3 size: 15 residues. Trimming removed 1 base from V and 4 bases from J, with 12 bases in between. The CDR3 nucleotides are TGTGCCACCAGTGATTTTGGGACCGGGGGAGAGACCCAGTACTTC. Encoded protein: CATSDFGTGGETQYF.

CDR3 amino acids: CASLASRGQGYEQYF. The CDR3 bases are TGTGCCAGCTTAGCGTCCAGGGGGCAGGGGTACGAGCAGTACTTC. This chain joins TRBV25-1 and TRBJ2-7, with 8 bases that match TRBD1. Losses at the gene ends were 8 bases for V and 4 bases for J; bases not matched to a gene: 13. The CDR3 runs 15 residues. Germline loops: CDR1 MGHDK, CDR2 SYGVNS.

This clonotype occurred many times. The DNA of the CDR3 is TGCAGCGTTGTGAGGAGGATAAGCACTGAAGCTTTCTTT. This codes for CSVVRRISTEAFF. The rearrangement links TRBV29-1 to TRBJ1-1, with unresolved D. The V gene lost 4 bases and the J gene lost 4 bases, with 13 bases spanning the gap. Per the germline V gene, CDR1 is SQVTM and CDR2 is ANQGSEA. This CDR3 comprises 13 residues.

On this clonotype: Being one base from a much bigger clone, this may be a read error. This chain joins TRBV10-3 and TRBJ2-7, with D tentatively TRBD1 or TRBD2 (6 bases each). CDR3 length: 12 residues. CDR1 is ENHRY, CDR2 SYGVKD, per germline. The CDR3 protein is CTARGGMNEQYF. In nucleotides, the CDR3 is TGTACCGCAAGAGGGGGGATGAACGAGCAGTACTTC.

There are many counts of this clonotype. The chain has TRBV10-3 and TRBJ2-2, with 8 bases lining up with TRBD1. CDR1 is ENHRY and CDR2 is SYGVKD in the germline V gene. Trimming at V came to 3 bases and at J to 5 bases, leaving 11 bases not matched to a gene. The CDR3 totals 17 residues. CDR3 nucleotide sequence: TGTGCCATCAGTGATCAGGGGGCGGCAGGGTCAACCGGGGAGCTGTTTTTT. Translated: CAISDQGAAGSTGELFF.

This clonotype came up a few times. V is TRBV29-1 and J is TRBJ2-7; TRBD1 might be the D (5 bases). Germline V gene sequence: CDR1 SQVTM, CDR2 ANQGSEA. CDR3 size: 12 residues. V was pared by 4 bases and J by 2 bases, with 9 bases between. CDR3 coding DNA: TGCAGCGTTGGGGGCAGGACCTACGAGCAGTACTTC. Translation gives CSVGGRTYEQYF.

The rearrangement uses TRBV7-9 and TRBJ1-1; 8 bases fit TRBD1. The CDR3 is 16 amino acids. The trim removed 5 bases at V and 3 bases at J, leaving 11 bases unmatched. Germline V gene data show CDR1 as SEHNR and CDR2 as FQNEAQ (reference sequence). CDR3 in DNA: TGTGCCAGCAGCCCAAGTCAGACAGGGGATTACACTGAAGCTTTCTTT. This codes for CASSPSQTGDYTEAFF.

The V and J genes are TRBV29-1 and TRBJ2-1, with D perhaps TRBD2 (5 bases). V gave up 3 bases and J gave up 4 bases, with 13 bases separating them. This CDR3 is 14 amino acids long. Germline-derived CDR1 and CDR2 are SQVTM and ANQGSEA. CDR3 loop: CSVEFLAPYNEQFF. CDR3 sequence (DNA): TGCAGCGTTGAGTTCCTAGCCCCGTACAATGAGCAGTTCTTC.

The rearrangement links TRBV10-3 to TRBJ1-1, with D tentatively TRBD1 (6 bases). V was shortened by 10 bases and J by 4 bases, with 19 bases between the two germline ends. The V gene's germline CDR1 is ENHRY and CDR2 SYGVKD. This CDR3 spans 14 amino acids. Written as DNA, the CDR3 is TGTGCCAGCAGCACCAGGGGAGTGGGCACTGAAGCTTTCTTT. Translated: CASSTRGVGTEAFF.

The chain uses TRBV29-1 and TRBJ1-3; D not certain. Germline lookup yields CDR1 SQVTM and CDR2 ANQGSEA. The CDR3 has 13 residues. Trimming took 1 base from V and 8 from J, leaving 12 bases between them. The CDR3 is CSVEVASRDTIYF. The DNA for the CDR3 is TGCAGCGTTGAAGTGGCCAGTAGAGACACCATATATTTT.

About this clonotype: One junction end disagrees with the germline gene, perhaps due to a read error. The V gene is TRBV10-3, the J gene TRBJ1-6, with a weak D call TRBD1 (6 bases). Looked up from germline, CDR1 is ENHRY and CDR2 is SYGVKD. This CDR3 is built from 17 residues. CDR3 in amino acids: CASSSFTGWSYNSPLHF. The CDR3 DNA reads TGTGCCAGCAGTTCCTTCACAGGGTGGTCCTATAATTCACCCCTCCACTTT.

With regard to this clonotype: Without the conserved terminal phenylalanine or tryptophan, this CDR3 likely stems from a read error. No DNA is shown, since the ends of the CDR3 on it are uncertain; the CDR3 is the one TCRdb lists. This chain connects TRBV15 to TRBJ1-4. Counting both end residues, the CDR3 totals 9 amino acids. Germline V gene sequence: CDR1 LNHNV, CDR2 YYDKDF (reference sequence). CDR3: CATSRDGPS.

On this clonotype: A much larger clone lies a single base off, so this may be a read error. The chain joins TRBV7-2 to TRBJ2-7; the D is unclear. V was cut by 1 base and J by 9 bases, with 10 bases left in between. The CDR3 length is 12 residues. Germline lookup yields CDR1 SGHTA and CDR2 FQGNSA. DNA of the CDR3: TGTGCCAGCAGCTTAGTGTCAGATGCGCAGTACTTC. It encodes CASSLVSDAQYF.

This clonotype was seen ten or more times. The chain couples TRBV9 to TRBJ2-7; the match to TRBD1 covers 7 bases. The CDR3 runs to 14 residues. J was trimmed by 3 bases and V by 3 bases; bases with no gene match: 6. Germline V CDR1 and CDR2: SGDLS, YYNGEE. This chain's CDR3 is CASSAGTEDYEQYF. The DNA for the CDR3 is TGTGCCAGCAGCGCCGGGACAGAGGACTACGAGCAGTACTTC.

This clonotype was found many times. The gene calls are TRBV9 and TRBJ1-6; D unresolved. The CDR3 contains 17 residues. Germline V CDR1 and CDR2: SGDLS, YYNGEE. The V end was cut by 0 bases, the J end by 3 bases, with 13 bases between. CDR3 nucleotides: TGTGCCAGCAGCGTAGATGGTACGTCGTTCTATAATTCACCCCTCCACTTT. This gives the protein CASSVDGTSFYNSPLHF. The full variable domain, its missing parts supplied by reference TRBV9 and TRBJ1-6, is DSGVTQTPKHLITATGQRVTLRCSPRSGDLSVYWYQQSLDQGLQFLIQYYNGEERAKGNILERFSAQQFPDLHSELNLSSLELGDSALYFCASSVDGTSFYNSPLHFGNGTRLTVT.

This clonotype appeared a few times. This chain links TRBV16 with TRBJ2-7, with no clear D. Trimming took off 0 bases at V and 6 bases at J, with 3 bases between the two ends. This CDR3 comprises 11 residues. Germline V CDR1 and CDR2: KGHSY, FQNENV. The CDR3 protein is CASSQSLEQYF. For the CDR3, the DNA is TGTGCCAGCAGCCAATCACTCGAGCAGTACTTC.

CDR3 residues: CAISDTGTGGSYGYTF. CDR3 DNA sequence: TGTGCCATCAGTGATACCGGGACAGGGGGTAGCTATGGCTACACCTTC. The rearrangement joins TRBV10-3 to TRBJ1-2, with 11 positions matching TRBD1. Germline CDR1 ENHRY, CDR2 SYGVKD. The CDR3 totals 16 residues. Losses at the gene ends were 3 bases for V and 4 bases for J; bases not matched to a gene: 7.

Points on this clonotype: As the CDR3 is not closed by the conserved phenylalanine or tryptophan, this likely results from a read error. The rearrangement joins TRBV9 to TRBJ2-6, with D maybe TRBD2 (6 bases). CDR3 length: 15 amino acids. V was cut by 3 bases and J by 4 bases, with 11 bases left in between. Germline V gives CDR1 SGDLS, CDR2 YYNGEE. This CDR3 reads CASSAGTLGANVLTP. In DNA form, the CDR3 reads TGTGCCAGCAGCGCCGGGACTCTCGGGGCCAACGTCCTGACTCCA.

This clonotype has only a few counts. V is TRBV3-1 and J is TRBJ1-1; TRBD1 might be the D (5 bases). V was cut by 0 bases and J by 4 bases, with 15 bases left in between. In germline, CDR1 is LGHDT, CDR2 YNNKEL (reference sequence). The CDR3 is 16 residues long. The CDR3: CASSQESPGKVTEAFF. CDR3 bases: TGTGCCAGCAGCCAAGAATCCCCAGGGAAGGTCACTGAAGCTTTCTTT.